This TCR beta chain originates from a study of cytomegalovirus exposure and HLA in healthy donors. Study conclusions and caveats: Reports showed the classifier diagnosing cytomegalovirus status with high specificity and sensitivity.

CDR3 length: 13 amino acids. V lost 1 base and J 6 bases, leaving 6 bases between the germline ends. In germline, CDR1 is MNHEY, CDR2 SVGAGI. On this clone itself: Its specificity is unknown.

Primers included in the PCR were 60 Vbeta and 13 Jbeta primers. In the original analysis: Per a later analysis, the number of unique TCR beta chains was roughly 83 million, of which around 10 million were shared. The repertoire was sequenced with immunoSEQ multiplex PCR; TCRdb's copy has only in-frame clones and lacks some. V, J and clone size were drawn from that table, and D and trimming were deduced from the DNA. The repertoire holds tens of thousands of clones, with approximately 84% as singletons. The chain uses TRBV6-5 and TRBJ2-2; D gene ambiguous. The origin of this receptor is a man aged 18 to 35 in good health and CMV-seronegative. The sample consisted of PBMCs. The CDR3 DNA is TGTGCCAGCAGTTACTATAGTGCCGGGGAGCTGTTTTTT. Protein sequence: CASSYYSAGELFF.